The rows below give T cell receptor beta chains drawn from one sample of a study of T cell clones after liver transplantation. TCRdb keeps only in-frame clones here, not all; method: immunoSEQ multiplex PCR. Of some 20,000 clones in the sample, approximately 88% are singletons; the top ten hold roughly 13%. Material: CD8+ T cells from blood, obtained before liver transplant. Receptors originate from a human donor who received a liver transplant. CDR3s include the opening cysteine and the closing phenylalanine or tryptophan. Fields, in order: clone size, D gene, V gene, J gene, CDR3 DNA, CDR3 protein. A D gene is named only where the DNA matches it firmly. Only part of the rows carry a size: once, few, many, or a class if the clone is expanded.

clone_size: .
d_call: .
v_call: TRBV7-3
j_call: TRBJ2-2
cdr3_nt: TGTGCCAGCAGTAACACGGGGCCCGGGGAGCTGTTTTTT
cdr3_aa: CASSNTGPGELFF

clone_size: .
d_call: .
v_call: TRBV4-1
j_call: TRBJ1-1
cdr3_nt: TGCGCCAGCAGCGACGGGGTCACTGAAGCTTTCTTT
cdr3_aa: CASSDGVTEAFF

clone_size: .
d_call: TRBD2
v_call: TRBV19
j_call: TRBJ2-1
cdr3_nt: TGTGCCAGTGGGGCGGGAGGGCGGTACAATGAGCAGTTCTTC
cdr3_aa: CASGAGGRYNEQFF

clone_size: .
d_call: TRBD2
v_call: TRBV11-2
j_call: TRBJ2-1
cdr3_nt: TGTGCCAGCAGCCAGGGACTAGGCTCCTACAATGAGCAGTTCTTC
cdr3_aa: CASSQGLGSYNEQFF

clone_size: .
d_call: TRBD2
v_call: TRBV28
j_call: TRBJ2-3
cdr3_nt: TGTGCCAGCAGTTTATCTAGCGGGAGGAAGTCAGATACGCAGTATTTT
cdr3_aa: CASSLSSGRKSDTQYF

clone_size: .
d_call: TRBD1
v_call: TRBV5-1
j_call: TRBJ1-1
cdr3_nt: TGCGCCAGCATTGGACAGGGTGACCGGAACACTGAAGCTTTCTTT
cdr3_aa: CASIGQGDRNTEAFF

clone_size: .
d_call: .
v_call: TRBV6-5
j_call: TRBJ1-5
cdr3_nt: TGTGCCAGCAGTTACGCCAGGGAGGGACAGCCCCAGCATTTT
cdr3_aa: CASSYAREGQPQHF

clone_size: .
d_call: TRBD2
v_call: TRBV4-3
j_call: TRBJ2-3
cdr3_nt: TGCGCCAGCAGCCAAGTAGGCGGACTAGCGGGCGCAGATACGCAGTATTTT
cdr3_aa: CASSQVGGLAGADTQYF

clone_size: .
d_call: .
v_call: TRBV30
j_call: TRBJ1-2
cdr3_nt: TGTGCCTGGAGTGTAGAGGGTACGGCCCCCTATGGCTACACCTTC
cdr3_aa: CAWSVEGTAPYGYTF

clone_size: .
d_call: TRBD1
v_call: TRBV28
j_call: TRBJ1-5
cdr3_nt: TGTGCCAGCTTCAGGGGGATGACAATTTATAGCAATCAGCCCCAGCATTTT
cdr3_aa: CASFRGMTIYSNQPQHF

clone_size: .
d_call: .
v_call: TRBV19
j_call: TRBJ2-1
cdr3_nt: TGTGCCAGTAGTATGATCAATGAGCAGTTCTTC
cdr3_aa: CASSMINEQFF

clone_size: .
d_call: .
v_call: TRBV19
j_call: TRBJ2-7
cdr3_nt: TGTGGGTGCGGGAACCACTACGAGCAGTACTTC
cdr3_aa: CGCGNHYEQYF

clone_size: once
d_call: TRBD2
v_call: TRBV29-1
j_call: TRBJ2-1
cdr3_nt: TGCAGCGTTGAAGGCCCTACTAGCGGGGGGGGCTCCTACAATGAGCAGTTCTTC
cdr3_aa: CSVEGPTSGGGSYNEQFF

clone_size: .
d_call: .
v_call: TRBV7-8
j_call: TRBJ2-1
cdr3_nt: TGTGCCAGCAGCCTCCTTCGAGGGACACTATACAATGAGCAGTTCTTC
cdr3_aa: CASSLLRGTLYNEQFF

clone_size: .
d_call: TRBD2
v_call: TRBV5-1
j_call: TRBJ2-1
cdr3_nt: TGCGCCAGCAGCTTGGGACTAGCCCTCTACAATGAGCAGTTCTTC
cdr3_aa: CASSLGLALYNEQFF